This T cell receptor beta chain was identified in a study of vaccination effects on CD4 cells after COVID-19. To note about this clone: Its antigen remains unidentified.

TCRdb keeps only in-frame clones here, not all; method: immunoSEQ multiplex PCR. Of 14,000 or so clones in the sample, roughly 78% are singletons; the top ten hold less than 35%. Viral peptide pools were used in the ViraFEST assay to expand antigen-specific CD4+ T cells, and sequencing came afterward. It was after roughly ten days of culture that CD4+ T cells were isolated. PCR showed that the person got SARS-CoV-2 infection at some point between March and December 2020. Vaccination of participants consisted of two doses of either the BNT162b2 or mRNA-1273 vaccine. Culturing of 1.5 million to 2.5 million PBMC per well took place with roughly 10 IU/ml IL-2 and around 10 ug/ml peptides. This TCR derives from a human donor who had a prior SARS-CoV-2 infection. The source material was CD4+ T cells from PBMCs cultured with HCoV-NL63 spike peptides, sampled after COVID-19 vaccination.

This CDR3 is CASSVSGGTDTQYF. The CDR3 DNA is TGCGCCAGCAGCGTTAGCGGGGGGACAGATACGCAGTATTTT. V usage is TRBV5-1 and J usage is TRBJ2-3; 10 nucleotides align to TRBD2. Germline assignment: CDR1 SGHRS and CDR2 YFSETQ. Trimming at V came to 4 bases and at J to 3 bases, leaving 2 bases not matched to a gene. The CDR3 sequence is 14 residues long.